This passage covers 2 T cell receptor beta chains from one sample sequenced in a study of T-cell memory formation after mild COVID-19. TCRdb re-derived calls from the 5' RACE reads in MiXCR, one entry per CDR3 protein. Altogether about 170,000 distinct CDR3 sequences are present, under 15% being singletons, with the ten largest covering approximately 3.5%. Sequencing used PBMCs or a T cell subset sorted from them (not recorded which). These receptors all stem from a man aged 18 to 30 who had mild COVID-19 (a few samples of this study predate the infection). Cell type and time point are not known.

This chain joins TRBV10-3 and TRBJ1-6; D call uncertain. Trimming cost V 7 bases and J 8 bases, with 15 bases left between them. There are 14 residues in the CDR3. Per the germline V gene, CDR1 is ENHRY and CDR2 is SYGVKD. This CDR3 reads CAITTDPRDSPLHF. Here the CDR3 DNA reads TGTGCCATCACCACGGACCCGAGGGATTCACCCCTCCACTTT.

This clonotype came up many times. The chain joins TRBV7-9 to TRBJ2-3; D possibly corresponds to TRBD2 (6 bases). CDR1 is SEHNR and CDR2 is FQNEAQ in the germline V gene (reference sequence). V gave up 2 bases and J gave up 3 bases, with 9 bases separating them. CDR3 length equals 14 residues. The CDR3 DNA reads TGTGCCAGCAGCTTAATGGCGGGGACAGATACGCAGTATTTT. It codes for CASSLMAGTDTQYF.